This T cell receptor (beta chain) was recorded in a study of beta chain features in type 1 diabetes. The sample holds a few counts of this clone. The authors reverse transcribed all of the isolated RNA, so sequencing captured expressed TCRB transcripts. TCRdb's table, derived via immunoSEQ multiplex PCR, lists solely in-frame clones and lacks some. Of hundreds of thousands of clones in the sample, 30% were seen once. V lost 5 bases and J 10 bases, leaving 9 bases between the germline ends. The CDR3 runs 11 residues. The germline gives CDR1 MNHNS, CDR2 SASEGT. This receptor was taken from a man aged 18 to 30 in good health. Sequencing was performed on naive CD4+ T cells from blood. The chain uses TRBV6-1 and TRBJ2-1; D is ambiguous. The CDR3 region has the DNA TGTGCCAGCAGTTTGTCAGGAGAGCAGTTCTTC. It yields the protein CASSLSGEQFF.